Shown below are 2 T cell receptor beta chains from a single sample sequenced in a study of T cell changes during pregnancy in multiple sclerosis. Profiled with immunoSEQ multiplex PCR; TCRdb holds only in-frame clones, not every one. Of roughly 70,000 clones detected, roughly 92% appear once; the ten largest clones hold less than 3.5%. The specimen comprised peripheral blood, sampled in the third trimester of pregnancy. These receptors were collected from a female donor in good health, enrolled as a control in a pregnancy study.

The rearrangement joins TRBV5-5 to TRBJ1-5, with D possibly being TRBD1 (6 bases). This CDR3 has 15 amino acids. Between the trimmed V and J ends, which lost 4 bases and 0 bases, there was a span of 11 bases. Per the germline V gene, CDR1 is SGHKS and CDR2 is YYEKEE (reference sequence). The CDR3 bases are TGTGCCAGCAGCCGGCGGACAGATAGCAATCAGCCCCAGCATTTT. It translates to CASSRRTDSNQPQHF.

The J gene is TRBJ2-5, the V gene TRBV18; no reliable D call. CDR3 length: 12 amino acids. Germline lookup yields CDR1 KGHSH and CDR2 LQKENI. V dropped 2 bases and J dropped 7 bases, with 8 bases sitting between them. The CDR3 DNA follows: TGTGCCAGCTCACCATTATCAGGGACCCAGTACTTC. This sequence encodes CASSPLSGTQYF.